Listed here is a single T cell receptor (beta chain). Its antigen is currently not known. No much larger clone exists at a distance of one base, and base qualities are not known. This record comes from a study of chemoradiotherapy in HPV16-positive cancers (dated by TCRdb to 2022 to 2024). The study in broad terms: Using functional T-cell assays on cells from two HPV16-positive patients, the researchers defined candidate HPV-specific T-cell clones and common TCR motifs. The study asked whether T-cell immunity against the HPV oncoproteins E6 and E7 changes during chemoradiotherapy and whether it affects survival. TCR repertoires from 86 patients with HPV-related cancers were then used to track the candidate HPV-specific TCRs and motifs.

Its CDR3 holds 17 amino acids, cysteine through phenylalanine. Just the 51-base CDR3 DNA is kept, in frame starting at base 1. As encoded in the germline V gene, CDR1 is ENHRY while CDR2 is SYGVKD. Ends trimmed: V by 0 bases, J by 4 bases; bases unmatched to a gene: 9. Library generation was performed with the immunoSEQ multiplex PCR assay. The immuneACCESS repertoire file appears here via TCRdb, limited to in-frame rearrangements. These files lack a portion of the clones; in checked studies, under half of the deficit traces to unresolved V genes, and the cause of the others is not known. Recorded for this sample are about 68,000 clones; 88% of them occurred a single time. The ten largest make up 4% to 5% of the sample. Because repertoires were sampled repeatedly during chemoradiotherapy, clonal expansion in the tumor microenvironment could be followed. What the work shows at the level of the full study, not this receptor alone: In HPV16-positive patients, expansion of HPV-responsive T cells during chemoradiotherapy was associated with improved recurrence-free survival. Expansion of candidate HPV-specific clones and E7-related TCR motifs was observed in the tumor microenvironment during treatment, whereas no such expansion was observed for non-HPV-specific T cells. The survival association was reported for HPV16-positive patients, and the functional definition of HPV-specific T cells was derived from only a couple of HPV16-positive patients.

The rearranged segments are TRBV10-3 and TRBJ2-3; 8 central nucleotides agree with TRBD2. The sequence was obtained from a human donor with HPV-associated anogenital cancer. Sequenced material: blood, taken from a patient who underwent chemoradiotherapy. The CDR3 reads as follows: CAISESRVAGSADTQYF. The nucleotide sequence is given as TGTGCCATCAGTGAGTCGAGAGTAGCGGGAAGCGCAGATACGCAGTATTTT.